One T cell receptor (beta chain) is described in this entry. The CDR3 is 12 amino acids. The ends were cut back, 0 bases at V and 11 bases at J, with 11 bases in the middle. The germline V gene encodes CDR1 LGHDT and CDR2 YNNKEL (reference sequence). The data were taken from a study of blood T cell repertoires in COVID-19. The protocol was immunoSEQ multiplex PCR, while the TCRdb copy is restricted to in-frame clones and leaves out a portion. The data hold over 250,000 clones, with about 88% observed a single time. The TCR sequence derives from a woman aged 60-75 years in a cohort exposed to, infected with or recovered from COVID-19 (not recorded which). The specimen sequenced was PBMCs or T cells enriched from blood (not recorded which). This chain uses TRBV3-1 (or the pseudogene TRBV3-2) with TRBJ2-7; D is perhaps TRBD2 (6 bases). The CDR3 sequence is CASSQDGGKKYF. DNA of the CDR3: TGTGCCAGCAGCCAAGACGGAGGGAAAAAGTACTTC.